The 6 T cell receptor beta chains presented below share a single source sample, sequenced in a study of T cells in Graves' hyperthyroidism and ophthalmopathy. Amplified TCR beta CDR3 regions came from RNA transcripts. HTBI primers drove first-round RT-PCR of the TCR CDR3. TCRdb reprocessed the multiplex PCR reads with MiXCR, giving one entry per CDR3 protein. The sample lists 300,000 to 450,000 distinct CDR3 sequences; around a quarter were seen once. Source material: blood. Source of these receptors: a man in his fifties with Graves' hyperthyroidism.

This chain uses TRBV7-3 with TRBJ2-2; no clear D. Germline V lookup: CDR1 SGHTA, CDR2 FQGTGA. Trimming pared 5 bases from V and 6 bases from J, leaving 10 bases between. The CDR3 loop spans 13 amino acids. The CDR3 loop reads CASSPALPGELFF. The CDR3 DNA reads as TGTGCCAGCAGCCCCGCTCTACCCGGGGAGCTGTTTTTT.

With respect to this clonotype: A much larger clone is a single base away; this may be a read error. The rearrangement links TRBV11-2 to TRBJ2-3, with D possibly being TRBD2 (6 bases). Germline CDR1 reads SGHAT; CDR2 reads FQNNGV. This CDR3 contains 18 residues. The CDR3 spells CASRTRWGPAAFTGTQYF. The DNA of the CDR3 is TGTGCCAGCAGGACTAGGTGGGGCCCAGCGGCGTTCACAGGTACGCAGTATTTT.

This clonotype showed up many times. The chain combines TRBV7-3 with TRBJ2-1, with 13 positions matching TRBD2. The CDR3 is made up of 16 amino acids. Germline CDR1 and CDR2: SGHTA and FQGTGA. The V gene end was trimmed by 4 bases and the J gene end by 4 bases; junction bases not matched to a gene: 4. The CDR3 DNA reads TGTGCCAGCAGCTCCCAGGGACTAGCGGGATACAATGAGCAGTTCTTC. Translating it yields CASSSQGLAGYNEQFF.

This clonotype was seen at least ten times. The chain combines TRBV2 with TRBJ1-1; D unresolved. V was cut by 7 bases and J by 3 bases, with 12 bases left in between. CDR1 and CDR2 from the germline V gene are SNHLY and FYNNEI. The CDR3 covers 13 residues. CDR3 nucleotides: TGTGCCAGCAATTCGGACGGCGACACTGAAGCTTTCTTT. It is translated as CASNSDGDTEAFF.

This chain links TRBV5-1 with TRBJ2-1, with 13 nucleotides matching TRBD2. CDR1 SGHRS and CDR2 YFSETQ come from the germline V gene. V dropped 4 bases and J dropped 12; count of bases not matched to a gene: 19. CDR3 length: 18 amino acids. The CDR3 region has the DNA TGCGCCAGCAGCCTATCCGGACTAGCGGGAGCTTCTGTATTCGGGCAGTTCTTC. Protein sequence: CASSLSGLAGASVFGQFF.

This clonotype was seen ten or more times. The V and J genes are TRBV7-9 and TRBJ2-1; no definite D call. Germline V gene sequence: CDR1 SEHNR, CDR2 FQNEAQ (reference sequence). The V and J ends lost 5 bases and 7 bases respectively, with 9 bases between them. This CDR3 spans 12 amino acids. The CDR3 reads CASSRRQNEQFF. The CDR3 DNA reads TGTGCCAGCAGCCGACGGCAGAATGAGCAGTTCTTC.